This T cell receptor beta chain originates from a study of blood T cells in healthy people across ages. In this sample, this clonotype turned up a few times. For the second PCR, which ran for roughly 6 to 12 cycles, a sample-barcoded 5' primer and a J-beta primer mix were used. TCRdb re-called the 5' RACE reads through MiXCR, storing one row per CDR3 protein. The repertoire consists of approximately 1,000,000 distinct CDR3 sequences, with 35% to 55% occurring once and the leading ten covering 18%. CDR1 is DFQATT, CDR2 SNEGSKA, per germline (reference sequence). J lost 6 bases, V lost 3 bases, and 5 bases had no gene match. There are 14 residues in the CDR3.

The receptor was derived from a woman aged 55 to 70 in good health. The sample comprised blood. This rearrangement joins TRBV20-1 to TRBJ1-6, with TRBD1 matching over 7 bases. CDR3 DNA sequence: TGCAGTGCTAGGCCGGGACAGTCTAATTCACCCCTCCACTTT. Amino acids: CSARPGQSNSPLHF.